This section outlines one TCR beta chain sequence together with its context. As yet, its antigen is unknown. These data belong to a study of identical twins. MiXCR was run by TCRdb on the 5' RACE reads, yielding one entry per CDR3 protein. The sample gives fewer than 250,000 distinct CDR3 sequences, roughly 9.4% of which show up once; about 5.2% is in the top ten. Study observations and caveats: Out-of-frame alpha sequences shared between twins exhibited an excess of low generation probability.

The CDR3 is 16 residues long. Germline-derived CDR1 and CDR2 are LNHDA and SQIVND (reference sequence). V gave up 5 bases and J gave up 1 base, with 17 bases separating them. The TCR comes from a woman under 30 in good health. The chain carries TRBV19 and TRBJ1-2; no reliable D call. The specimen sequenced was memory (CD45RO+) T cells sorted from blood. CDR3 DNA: TGTGCCAGTAGTCTGACGGACGGAACGATTAACTATGGCTACACCTTC. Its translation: CASSLTDGTINYGYTF.